These 18 T cell receptor beta chains share one sample of origin, sequenced in a study of a mutant IDH1 vaccine in newly diagnosed glioma. The protocol was immunoSEQ multiplex PCR, while the TCRdb copy is restricted to in-frame clones and leaves out a portion. The sample holds about 96,000 clones, roughly 75% seen once. Noted time point: baseline, week 1 (first vaccination visit). Treatment here: pre-vaccination baseline after standard-of-care therapy. The sequenced sample was PBMCs, obtained from a glioma patient treated with radiotherapy, temozolomide or both. The receptors were gathered from a man aged 35 to 55 with glioma.

CDR3 nucleotides: TGTGCCAGCAGTACATCGCACGCAGGGGGCACTGAAGCTTTCTTT. Amino acids: CASSTSHAGGTEAFF. V is TRBV6-5 and J is TRBJ1-1; 7 bases are shared with TRBD1. From germline, CDR1 is MNHEY and CDR2 SVGAGI. The CDR3 is made up of 15 amino acids. V was clipped by 5 bases and J by 4 bases; unmatched bases: 10.

In DNA form, the CDR3 reads TGTGCCAGCAGTGGGACAGGGGGCGCGGCAGATACGCAGTATTTT. Translation gives CASSGTGGAADTQYF. The J gene is TRBJ2-3, the V gene TRBV6-1; 11 bases fit TRBD1. There are 15 residues in the CDR3. V lost 4 bases and J lost 4; bases outside the gene matches: 4. From germline, CDR1 is MNHNS and CDR2 SASEGT.

This chain joins TRBV7-9 and TRBJ2-6; D not certain. Germline V lookup: CDR1 SEHNR, CDR2 FQNEAQ (reference sequence). Deletions cut 5 bases from V and 4 bases from J, with 18 bases between. The CDR3 has 17 residues. The CDR3 region has the DNA TGTGCCAGCAGCCCCCAAGGAAGTACGCCCGGGGCCAACGTCCTGACTTTC. Protein: CASSPQGSTPGANVLTF.

This clone was counted between two and nine times. The rearrangement uses TRBV20-1 and TRBJ2-3; tentatively, D is TRBD2 (6 bases). Per germline, CDR1 DFQATT and CDR2 SNEGSKA (reference sequence). This CDR3 has 10 amino acids. V lost 6 bases and J 11 bases, leaving 12 bases between the germline ends. The CDR3 DNA follows: TGCAGTGCCGATTCGGGAGTGCAGTATTTT. Translated: CSADSGVQYF.

In regard to this clone: This is likely a read error, given that the CDR3 carries no conserved phenylalanine or tryptophan at its end. It is unclear where the CDR3 begins or ends on the DNA, so no DNA is shown, and the CDR3 is as TCRdb lists it. The chain is built from TRBV2 and TRBJ2-7; TRBD1 is taken as the D call from the table, unchecked against the DNA. Germline V gene sequence: CDR1 SNHLY, CDR2 FYNNEI. With termini counted, the CDR3 has 12 amino acids. The CDR3 sequence is CASSERREQGYL.

This clone was seen a few times. This rearrangement joins TRBV4-1 to TRBJ1-4; 8 bases align to TRBD1. In germline, CDR1 is MGHRA, CDR2 YSYEKL. V shed 1 base, J shed 3 bases, and the junction held 4 bases outside the gene matches. CDR3 length: 16 amino acids. CDR3 nucleotides: TGCGCCAGCAGCCAAGGACAGGGGATGGCTAATGAAAAACTGTTTTTT. This translates into CASSQGQGMANEKLFF.

This clone has ten or more counts. This chain links TRBV19 with TRBJ1-3; maybe TRBD1 (6 bases). Trimming shortened V by 6 bases and J by 0 bases, and 12 bases separated the two germline ends. CDR1 and CDR2 from the germline V gene are LNHDA and SQIVND (reference sequence). This CDR3 has 15 residues. The CDR3 sequence is CASRLDRSSGNTIYF. The CDR3, as DNA: TGTGCCAGTAGGCTCGACAGGAGCTCTGGAAACACCATATATTTT.

This clone was seen a handful of times. V and J are TRBV7-9 and TRBJ2-1; 13 bases match TRBD2. The V segment lost 4 bases and the J segment 7 bases; nucleotides outside the gene matches: 7. CDR1 is SEHNR, CDR2 FQNEAQ, per germline (reference sequence). This CDR3 region has 16 residues. The CDR3 reads CASSSRLAGGGNEQFF. The CDR3 DNA reads as TGTGCCAGCAGCTCCCGACTAGCGGGGGGCGGTAATGAGCAGTTCTTC.

The V call is TRBV7-2, the J call TRBJ1-3; D remains unclear. Per the germline V gene, CDR1 is SGHTA and CDR2 is FQGNSA. The germline V and J ends were trimmed by 1 base and 5 bases, with 6 bases remaining between them. The CDR3 extends over 13 amino acids. The CDR3 region has the DNA TGTGCCAGCAGCTTAGGGCATCGAAACACCATATATTTT. It yields the protein CASSLGHRNTIYF.

This chain uses TRBV5-6 with TRBJ2-6, with 7 bases that match TRBD1. Germline CDR1 and CDR2: SGHDT and YYEEEE. J gave up 1 base and V 5 bases, and 6 bases lay outside the gene matches. The CDR3 is 16 residues long. The CDR3 reads CASRGGVRSGANVLTF. The DNA for the CDR3 is TGTGCCAGCAGAGGGGGCGTGAGGTCTGGGGCCAACGTCCTGACTTTC.

This chain connects TRBV10-3 to TRBJ1-2, with D possibly TRBD1 on 5 matching bases. The CDR3 spans 20 residues. Germline V CDR1 and CDR2: ENHRY, SYGVKD. Trimming shortened V by 0 bases and J by 1 base, and 24 bases separated the two germline ends. CDR3 in DNA: TGTGCCATCAGTGAGTCCGGCGGTGGCGTCAGGGCCCTATATAACTATGGCTACACCTTC. Amino acids: CAISESGGGVRALYNYGYTF.

CDR3 bases: TGTGCCAGCAGACTCGGACGGCCCGCCGGGGAGCTGTTTTTT. It codes for CASRLGRPAGELFF. The chain employs TRBV6-6 and TRBJ2-2, with D uncertain. Germline assignment: CDR1 MNHNY and CDR2 SVGAGI (reference sequence). The CDR3 is made up of 14 amino acids. V gave up 6 bases and J gave up 6 bases, with 14 bases separating them.

The genes are TRBV5-3 and TRBJ1-5; tentatively, D is TRBD1 (5 bases). TRBV5-3 has ORF status, its function being uncertain. The ends were cut back, 4 bases at V and 6 bases at J, with 26 bases in the middle. The CDR3 has 18 amino acids. The CDR3 bases are TGTGCCAGAAGCCCGCTTGGATCCCCGGAACAGGAAGGTCAGCCCCAGCATTTT. Its translation: CARSPLGSPEQEGQPQHF.

Regarding this clone: A read error may produce the germline difference seen at one junction end. V is TRBV7-9 and J is TRBJ2-1; 11 bases agree with TRBD2. CDR1 and CDR2 (germline): SEHNR, FQNEAQ (reference sequence). This CDR3 region has 13 residues. CDR3 residues: CASSIAGGNEQFF. The CDR3 nucleotides read TGTGCCAGCAGCATAGCGGGAGGGAATGAGCAGTTCTTC.

This chain uses TRBV9 with TRBJ2-1; D tentatively reads TRBD1 or TRBD2 (10 bases each). This CDR3 comprises 18 residues. V was pared by 4 bases and J by 6 bases, with 26 bases between. The V gene's germline CDR1 is SGDLS and CDR2 YYNGEE. DNA of the CDR3: TGTGCCAGCAGCCAAAGACAGGGGGCTTCTAGCGGGAGCAATGAGCAGTTCTTC. Residues: CASSQRQGASSGSNEQFF.

Remarks on this clone: Other DNA sequences in the same sample also yield this CDR3. The rearrangement joins TRBV6-5 to TRBJ1-4; no definite D call. V lost 2 bases and J lost 5, with 9 bases in between. The CDR3 covers 14 residues. Germline-derived CDR1 and CDR2 are MNHEY and SVGAGI. The CDR3 DNA reads as TGTGCCAGCAGTTACGGAGCAGAAAATGAAAAACTGTTTTTT. Its translation: CASSYGAENEKLFF.

The gene calls are TRBV4-3 and TRBJ2-7; TRBD1 matches 7 bases. Germline loops: CDR1 LGHNA, CDR2 YSLEER. CDR3 size: 15 residues. The junction had 2 bases not matched to a gene; V was cut back by 0 bases and J by 0 bases. The CDR3 protein is CASSQDGTVSYEQYF. CDR3 coding DNA: TGCGCCAGCAGCCAAGACGGGACAGTCTCCTACGAGCAGTACTTC.

V and J are TRBV6-1 and TRBJ2-7, with 7 nucleotides matching TRBD2. CDR1 is MNHNS and CDR2 is SASEGT in the germline V gene. With 4 bases clipped from V and 2 bases from J, the junction kept 2 bases outside the gene matches. The CDR3 sequence is 13 residues long. DNA for the CDR3: TGTGCCAGCAGTGGGGGGGGGACCTACGAGCAGTACTTC. Translation gives CASSGGGTYEQYF.